Listed here are 7 T cell receptor beta chains from one sample, sequenced in a study of T-cell memory formation after mild COVID-19. TCRdb processed the 5' RACE reads anew with MiXCR; each CDR3 protein has one entry. The sample shows about 210,000 distinct CDR3 sequences, roughly a tenth of them seen only once. Source material: PBMCs or a T cell subset sorted from them (not recorded which). The receptors here all came from a man aged 18 to 29 who had mild COVID-19 (a few samples of this study predate the infection). Cell type and time point are not known.

For the CDR3, the DNA is TGCGCCAGCAGGCGATTCTTCTCCATGAACACTGAAGCTTTCTTT. Protein product: CASRRFFSMNTEAFF. This chain uses TRBV5-1 with TRBJ1-1; D remains unclear. The length of the CDR3 is 15 residues. V was pared by 5 bases and J by 0 bases, with 14 bases between. Germline V CDR1 and CDR2: SGHRS, YFSETQ.

This clonotype was detected only a few times. This rearrangement joins TRBV15 to TRBJ1-4; D might be TRBD1 (6 bases). Per germline, CDR1 LNHNV and CDR2 YYDKDF (reference sequence). The CDR3 is 15 amino acids. Trimming pared 5 bases from V and 6 bases from J, leaving 16 bases between. The DNA of the CDR3 is TGTGCCACCAGCCCGAACAGGGTGGGAGATGAAAAACTGTTTTTT. It translates to CATSPNRVGDEKLFF.

This chain connects TRBV4-1 to TRBJ2-4; the D is unclear. Trimming took 3 bases from V and 2 from J, leaving 2 bases between them. The CDR3 is 12 residues long. Germline CDR1 MGHRA, CDR2 YSYEKL. The CDR3 DNA reads TGCGCCAGCAGCCAGTCCAAAAACATTCAGTACTTC. Protein sequence: CASSQSKNIQYF.

V usage is TRBV4-3 and J usage is TRBJ2-3; D is uncertain. This CDR3 has 15 amino acids. In germline, CDR1 is LGHNA, CDR2 YSLEER. The V end lost 1 base, the J end lost 1 base, and 9 bases lay between the germline ends. The CDR3 sequence: CASSQAPSGTDTQYF. The CDR3 DNA is TGCGCCAGCAGCCAAGCCCCTTCCGGCACAGATACGCAGTATTTT.

The chain has TRBV20-1 and TRBJ1-1, with 7 bases fitting TRBD1. This CDR3 has 13 residues. Germline CDR1 is DFQATT and CDR2 is SNEGSKA (reference sequence). V gave up 3 bases and J gave up 6 bases; unmatched junction bases: 7. CDR3 coding DNA: TGCAGTGCTAGCAGGGGGGAGGGTGCTGAAGCTTTCTTT. Residues: CSASRGEGAEAFF.

This clonotype was observed at least ten times. DNA for the CDR3: TGTGCCAGCAGGTTGGGAGCGGGCCGCACAGATACGCAGTATTTT. Its translation is CASRLGAGRTDTQYF. The J gene is TRBJ2-3, the V gene TRBV12-3 or TRBV12-4; TRBD2 is a possible D gene (6 bases). The CDR3 runs to 15 residues. The V end was cut by 6 bases, the J end by 1 base, with 14 bases between.

This clonotype has more than one count but fewer than ten. The chain recombines TRBV5-1 with TRBJ1-3; weak D call: TRBD1 (5 bases). V was clipped by 1 base and J by 4 bases, with 18 bases between them. This CDR3 comprises 17 residues. The germline V gene has CDR1 SGHRS and CDR2 YFSETQ. CDR3 nucleotide sequence: TGCGCCAGCAGCTTGTCGGGACCGACCCTCTACGGAAACACCATATATTTT. Translating it yields CASSLSGPTLYGNTIYF.